This TCR beta chain emerged from a study of metastatic and nonmetastatic thyroid tumors. In the study overall: Repertoire data that came from the blood and tumor or nodule tissue of malignant and benign thyroid patients were compared. Overall study findings and caveats: In both blood and tumor samples, TCR beta diversity was reported significantly higher for malignant than benign nodules.

This clone was counted ten times or more. The antigen remains undetermined. Thyroid surgery was preceded by no treatment in any patient. This CDR3 has 17 amino acids. V was trimmed by 1 base and J by 1 base, leaving 14 bases between them. Germline-derived CDR1 and CDR2 are MDHEN and SYDVKM. Under the authors' procedure: A distant-metastasis classifier for papillary thyroid cancer was built using CDR3 differences across clinicopathological groups. TCRdb re-called the PCR reads via MiXCR. For this entry, the V and J calls and clone size follow TCRdb and not the study's own pipeline. The sample contains some 20,000 clones, approximately 11% of which appear only once.

This chain uses TRBV28 with TRBJ1-5; TRBD1 is a possible D gene (6 bases). The sequencing input was blood. The origin of this receptor is a female donor with papillary thyroid cancer or a benign thyroid nodule (not recorded which). Some clones in this sample may be carry-over from other donors' samples. CDR3 region: CASSLYGVGASNQPQHF. DNA for the CDR3: TGTGCCAGCAGTTTATATGGGGTGGGGGCAAGCAATCAGCCCCAGCATTTT.